What follows is one T cell receptor (beta chain) and its context. Its antigen is not known. The record originates from a study of cytomegalovirus exposure and HLA in healthy donors. Study results and caveats: Testing in vitro showed a few CMV-associated chains specific for CMV antigens. Later analysis suggested links between common viral pathogens and several top significant clusters.

CDR3 length equals 12 residues. V lost 6 bases, J lost 6 bases, and 4 bases stayed unmatched. Germline values: CDR1 SEHNR, CDR2 FQNEAQ (reference sequence). Primers included in the PCR were 60 Vbeta and 13 Jbeta primers. Clones were read by immunoSEQ multiplex PCR, and TCRdb kept only the in-frame ones, dropping some. The data hold 95,000 to 150,000 clones, with 15% to 19% observed a single time. Sequenced input: PBMCs. The chain carries TRBV7-9 and TRBJ2-7; 8 bases fit TRBD1. The sequence was obtained from a woman in her late teens or twenties in good health and CMV-seronegative. The CDR3, as DNA: TGTGCCAGCAGTCGGACAGGGTTCGAGCAGTACTTC. Translation gives CASSRTGFEQYF.